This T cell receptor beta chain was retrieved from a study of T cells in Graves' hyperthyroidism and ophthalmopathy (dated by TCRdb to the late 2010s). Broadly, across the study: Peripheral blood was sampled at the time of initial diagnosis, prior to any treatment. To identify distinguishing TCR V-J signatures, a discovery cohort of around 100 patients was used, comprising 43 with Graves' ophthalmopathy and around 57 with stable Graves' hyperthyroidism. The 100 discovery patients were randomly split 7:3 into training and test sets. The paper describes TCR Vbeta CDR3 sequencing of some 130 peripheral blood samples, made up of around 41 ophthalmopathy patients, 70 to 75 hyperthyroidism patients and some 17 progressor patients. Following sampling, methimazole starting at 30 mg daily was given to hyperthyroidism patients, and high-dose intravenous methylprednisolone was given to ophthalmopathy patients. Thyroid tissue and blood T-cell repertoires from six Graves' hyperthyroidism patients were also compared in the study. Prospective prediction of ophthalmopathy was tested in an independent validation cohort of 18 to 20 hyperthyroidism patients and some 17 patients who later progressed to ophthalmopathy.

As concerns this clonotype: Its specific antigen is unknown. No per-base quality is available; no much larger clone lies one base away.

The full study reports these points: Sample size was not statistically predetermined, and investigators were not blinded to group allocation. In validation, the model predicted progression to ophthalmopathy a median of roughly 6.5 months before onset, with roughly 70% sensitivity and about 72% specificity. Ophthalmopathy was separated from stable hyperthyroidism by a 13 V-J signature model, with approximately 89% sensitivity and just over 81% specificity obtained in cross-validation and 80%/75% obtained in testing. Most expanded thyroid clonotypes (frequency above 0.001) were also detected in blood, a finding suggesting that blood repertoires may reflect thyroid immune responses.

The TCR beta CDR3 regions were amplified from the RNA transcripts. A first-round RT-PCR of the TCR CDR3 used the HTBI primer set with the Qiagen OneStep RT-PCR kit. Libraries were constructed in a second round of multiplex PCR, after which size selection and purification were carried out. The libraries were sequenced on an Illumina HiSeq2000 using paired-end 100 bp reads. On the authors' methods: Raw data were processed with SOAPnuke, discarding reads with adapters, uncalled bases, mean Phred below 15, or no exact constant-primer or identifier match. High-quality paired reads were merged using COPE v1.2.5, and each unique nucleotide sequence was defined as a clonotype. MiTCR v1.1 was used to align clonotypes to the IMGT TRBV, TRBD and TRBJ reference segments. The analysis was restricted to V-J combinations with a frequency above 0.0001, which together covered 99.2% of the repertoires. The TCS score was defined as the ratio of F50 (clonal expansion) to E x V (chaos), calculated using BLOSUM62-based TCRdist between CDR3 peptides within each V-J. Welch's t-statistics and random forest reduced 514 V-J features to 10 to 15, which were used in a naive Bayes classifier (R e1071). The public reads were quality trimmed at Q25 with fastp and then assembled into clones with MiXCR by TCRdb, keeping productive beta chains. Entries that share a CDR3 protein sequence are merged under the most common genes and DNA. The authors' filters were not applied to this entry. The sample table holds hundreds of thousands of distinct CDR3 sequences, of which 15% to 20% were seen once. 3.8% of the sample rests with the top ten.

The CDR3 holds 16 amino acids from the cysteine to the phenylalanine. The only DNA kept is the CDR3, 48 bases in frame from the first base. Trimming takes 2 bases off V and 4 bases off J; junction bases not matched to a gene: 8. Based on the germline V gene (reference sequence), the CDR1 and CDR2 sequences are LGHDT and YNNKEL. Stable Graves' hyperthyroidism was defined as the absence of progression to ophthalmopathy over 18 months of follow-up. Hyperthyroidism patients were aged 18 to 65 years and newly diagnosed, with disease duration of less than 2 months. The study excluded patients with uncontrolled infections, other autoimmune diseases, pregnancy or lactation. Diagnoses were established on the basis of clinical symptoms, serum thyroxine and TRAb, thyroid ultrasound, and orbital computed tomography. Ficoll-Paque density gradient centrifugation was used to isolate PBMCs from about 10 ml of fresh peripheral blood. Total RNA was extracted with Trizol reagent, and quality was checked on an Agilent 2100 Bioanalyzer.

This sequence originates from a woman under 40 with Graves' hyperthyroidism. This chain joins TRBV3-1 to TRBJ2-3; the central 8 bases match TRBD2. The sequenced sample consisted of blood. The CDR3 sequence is CASSQIAGWRADTQYF. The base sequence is TGTGCCAGCAGCCAAATAGCGGGATGGCGCGCAGATACGCAGTATTTT.